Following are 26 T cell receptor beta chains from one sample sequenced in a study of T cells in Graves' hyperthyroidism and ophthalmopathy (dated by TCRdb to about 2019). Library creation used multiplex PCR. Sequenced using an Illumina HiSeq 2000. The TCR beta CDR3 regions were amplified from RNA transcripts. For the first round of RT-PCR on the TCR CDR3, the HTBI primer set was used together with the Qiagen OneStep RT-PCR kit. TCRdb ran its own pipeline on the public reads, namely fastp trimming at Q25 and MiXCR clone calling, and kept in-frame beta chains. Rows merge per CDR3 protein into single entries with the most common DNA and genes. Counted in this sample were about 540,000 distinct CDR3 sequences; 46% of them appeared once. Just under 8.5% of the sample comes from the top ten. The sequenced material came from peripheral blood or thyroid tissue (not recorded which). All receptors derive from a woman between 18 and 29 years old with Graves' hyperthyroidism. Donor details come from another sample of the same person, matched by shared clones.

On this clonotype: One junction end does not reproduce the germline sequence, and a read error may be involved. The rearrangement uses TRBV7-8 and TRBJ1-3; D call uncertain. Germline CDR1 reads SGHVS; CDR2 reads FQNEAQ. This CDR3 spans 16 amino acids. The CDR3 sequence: CASSQVGRSSGNTIYF. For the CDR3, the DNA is TGCGCCAGCAGCCAAGTCGGCCGCTCCTCTGGAAACACCATATATTTT. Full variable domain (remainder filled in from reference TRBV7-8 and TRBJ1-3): GAGVSQSPRYKVAKRGQDVALRCDPISGHVSLFWYQQALGQGPEFLTYFQNEAQLDKSGLPSDRFFAERPEGSVSTLKIQRTQQEDSAVYLCASSQVGRSSGNTIYFGEGSWLTVV.

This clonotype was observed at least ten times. CDR3 sequence (DNA): TGCAGTGCCGGAAGGGGGCAGAACACTGAAGCTTTCTTT. This gives the protein CSAGRGQNTEAFF. This chain links TRBV20-1 with TRBJ1-1; 7 positions match TRBD1. V lost 6 bases and J lost 1; bases outside the gene matches: 5. This CDR3 contains 13 residues. The germline V gene encodes CDR1 DFQATT and CDR2 SNEGSKA (reference sequence).

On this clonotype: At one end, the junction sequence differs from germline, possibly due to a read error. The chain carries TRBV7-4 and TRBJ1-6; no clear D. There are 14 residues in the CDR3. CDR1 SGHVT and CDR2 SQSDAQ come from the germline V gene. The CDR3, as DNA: TGTGCCAGCAGTTTAGGAGGGATGGATTCACCCCTCCACTTT. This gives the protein CASSLGGMDSPLHF. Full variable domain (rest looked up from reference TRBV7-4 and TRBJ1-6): GAGVSQSPRYKVAKRGRDVALRCDSISGHVTLYWYRQTLGQGSEVLTYSQSDAQRDKSGRPSGRFSAERPERSVSTLKIQRTEQGDSAVYLCASSLGGMDSPLHFGNGTRLTVT.

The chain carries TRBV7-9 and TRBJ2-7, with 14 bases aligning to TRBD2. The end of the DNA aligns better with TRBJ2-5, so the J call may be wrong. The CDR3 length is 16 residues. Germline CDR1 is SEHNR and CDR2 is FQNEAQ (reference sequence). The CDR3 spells CASSSWTSGRRETQYF. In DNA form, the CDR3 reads TGTGCCAGCAGCTCCTGGACTAGCGGGAGGCGGGAGACCCAGTACTTC.

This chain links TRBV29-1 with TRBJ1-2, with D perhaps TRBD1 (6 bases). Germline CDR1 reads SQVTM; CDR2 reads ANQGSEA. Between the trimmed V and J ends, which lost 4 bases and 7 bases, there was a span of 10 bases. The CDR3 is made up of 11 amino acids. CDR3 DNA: TGCAGCGTTGGGGGGGCAGTTGGCTACACCTTC. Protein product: CSVGGAVGYTF.

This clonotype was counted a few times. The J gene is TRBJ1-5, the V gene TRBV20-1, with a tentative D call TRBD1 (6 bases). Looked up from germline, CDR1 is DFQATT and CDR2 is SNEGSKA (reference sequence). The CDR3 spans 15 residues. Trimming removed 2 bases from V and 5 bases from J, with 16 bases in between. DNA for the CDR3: TGCAGTGCTAGAATTGACAGGCCACCCTATCAGCCCCAGCATTTT. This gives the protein CSARIDRPPYQPQHF.

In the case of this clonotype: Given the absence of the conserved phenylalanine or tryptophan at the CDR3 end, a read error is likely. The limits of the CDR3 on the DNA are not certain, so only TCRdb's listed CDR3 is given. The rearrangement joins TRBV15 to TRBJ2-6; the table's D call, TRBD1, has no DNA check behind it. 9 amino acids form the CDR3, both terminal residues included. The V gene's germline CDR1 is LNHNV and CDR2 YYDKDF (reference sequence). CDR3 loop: CATSRAPGQ.

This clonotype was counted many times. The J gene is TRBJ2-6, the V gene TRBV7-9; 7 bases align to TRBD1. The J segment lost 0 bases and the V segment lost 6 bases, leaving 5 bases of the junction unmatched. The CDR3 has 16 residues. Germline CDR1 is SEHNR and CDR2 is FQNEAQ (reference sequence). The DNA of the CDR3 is TGTGCCAGCAGGGGGACAGCCTTCTCTGGGGCCAACGTCCTGACTTTC. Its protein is CASRGTAFSGANVLTF.

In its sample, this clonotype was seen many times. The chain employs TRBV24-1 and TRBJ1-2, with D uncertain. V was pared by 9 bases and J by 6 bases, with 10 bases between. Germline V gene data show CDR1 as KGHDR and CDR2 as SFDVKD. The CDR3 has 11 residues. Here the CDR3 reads CATRRRHGYTF. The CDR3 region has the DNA TGTGCCACCCGGAGGCGACATGGCTACACCTTC.

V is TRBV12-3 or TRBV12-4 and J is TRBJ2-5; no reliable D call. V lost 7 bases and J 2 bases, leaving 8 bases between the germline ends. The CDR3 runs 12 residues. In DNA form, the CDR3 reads TGTGCCAGCACAACACTTCAAGAGACCCAGTACTTC. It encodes CASTTLQETQYF.

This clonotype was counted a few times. This chain's CDR3 is CASSLGVWDEKLFF. The CDR3 DNA is TGTGCCAGCAGCTTAGGGGTTTGGGATGAAAAACTGTTTTTT. J is TRBJ1-4 and V is TRBV7-2; D call uncertain. The V gene's germline CDR1 is SGHTA and CDR2 FQGNSA. The CDR3 length is 14 residues. V was cut by 1 base and J by 6 bases, with 9 bases left in between.

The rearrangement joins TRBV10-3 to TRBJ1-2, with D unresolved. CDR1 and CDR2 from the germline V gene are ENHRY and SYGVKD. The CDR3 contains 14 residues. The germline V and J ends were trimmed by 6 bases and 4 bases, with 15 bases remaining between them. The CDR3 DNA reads TGTGCCATCAGGGACGAGAGGAGCTCCTATGGCTACACCTTC. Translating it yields CAIRDERSSYGYTF.

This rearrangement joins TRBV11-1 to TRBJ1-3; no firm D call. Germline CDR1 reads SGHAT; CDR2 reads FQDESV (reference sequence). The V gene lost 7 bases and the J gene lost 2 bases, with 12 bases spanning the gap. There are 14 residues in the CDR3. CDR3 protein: CASIPFGPGNTIYF. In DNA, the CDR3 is TGTGCCAGCATCCCATTTGGGCCTGGAAACACCATATATTTT.

The CDR3 DNA follows: TGTGCCAGTAGTATTGAGAGAGAAAACTATGGCTACACCTTC. Protein product: CASSIERENYGYTF. This sequence joins TRBV19 and TRBJ1-2; D gene ambiguous. Germline V CDR1 and CDR2: LNHDA, SQIVND (reference sequence). The CDR3 is made up of 14 amino acids. The V end lost 3 bases, the J end lost 2 bases, and 10 bases lay between the germline ends.

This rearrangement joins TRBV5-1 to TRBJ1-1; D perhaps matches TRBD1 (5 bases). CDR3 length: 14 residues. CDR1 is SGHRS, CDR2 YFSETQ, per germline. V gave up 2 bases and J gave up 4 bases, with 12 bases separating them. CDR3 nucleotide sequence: TGCGCCAGCAGCTTCCGGGACGGTAGCACTGAAGCTTTCTTT. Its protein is CASSFRDGSTEAFF. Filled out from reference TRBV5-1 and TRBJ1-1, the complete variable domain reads KAGVTQTPRYLIKTRGQQVTLSCSPISGHRSVSWYQQTPGQGLQFLFEYFSETQRNKGNFPGRFSGRQFSNSRSEMNVSTLELGDSALYLCASSFRDGSTEAFFGQGTRLTVV.

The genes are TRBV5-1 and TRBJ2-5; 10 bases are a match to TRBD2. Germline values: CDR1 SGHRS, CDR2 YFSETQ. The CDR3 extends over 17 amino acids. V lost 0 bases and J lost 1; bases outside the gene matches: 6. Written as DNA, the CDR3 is TGCGCCAGCAGCTTGGCTTTAGCGGGAGGCTTCCAAGAGACCCAGTACTTC. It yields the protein CASSLALAGGFQETQYF.

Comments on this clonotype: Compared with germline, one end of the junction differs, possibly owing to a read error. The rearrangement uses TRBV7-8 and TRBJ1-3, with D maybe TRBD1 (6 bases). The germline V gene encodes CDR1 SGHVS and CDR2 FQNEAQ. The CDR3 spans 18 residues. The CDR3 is CASSLRPRQATSGNTIYF. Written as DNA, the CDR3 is TGCGCCAGCAGCTTGCGCCCGCGACAGGCAACCTCTGGAAACACCATATATTTT.

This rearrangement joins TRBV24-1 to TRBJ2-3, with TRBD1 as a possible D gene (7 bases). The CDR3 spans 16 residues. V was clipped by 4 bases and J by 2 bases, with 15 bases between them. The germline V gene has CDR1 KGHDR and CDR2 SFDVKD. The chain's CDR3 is CATSEDAGQLTDTQYF. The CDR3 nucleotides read TGTGCCACCAGTGAGGACGCGGGACAGCTCACAGATACGCAGTATTTT.

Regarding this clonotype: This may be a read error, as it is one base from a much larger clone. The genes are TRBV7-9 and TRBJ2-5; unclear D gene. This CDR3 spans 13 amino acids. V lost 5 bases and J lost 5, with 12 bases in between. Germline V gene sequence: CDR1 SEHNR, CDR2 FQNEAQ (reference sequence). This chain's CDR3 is CASSAPPEETQYF. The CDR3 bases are TGTGCCAGCAGCGCACCGCCTGAGGAGACCCAGTACTTC.

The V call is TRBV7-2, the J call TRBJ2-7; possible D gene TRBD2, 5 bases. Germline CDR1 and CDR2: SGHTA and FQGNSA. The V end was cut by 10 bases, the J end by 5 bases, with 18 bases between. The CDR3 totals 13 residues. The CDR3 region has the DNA TGTGCCACCCGTCGAGGGTCGGGCGACGAGCAGTACTTC. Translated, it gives CATRRGSGDEQYF.

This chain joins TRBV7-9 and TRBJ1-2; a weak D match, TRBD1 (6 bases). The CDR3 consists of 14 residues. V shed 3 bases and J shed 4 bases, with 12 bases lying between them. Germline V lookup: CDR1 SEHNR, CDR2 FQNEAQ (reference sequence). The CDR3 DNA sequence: TGTGCCAGCAGCTTGGGCGGACAGATCTATGGCTACACCTTC. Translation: CASSLGGQIYGYTF.

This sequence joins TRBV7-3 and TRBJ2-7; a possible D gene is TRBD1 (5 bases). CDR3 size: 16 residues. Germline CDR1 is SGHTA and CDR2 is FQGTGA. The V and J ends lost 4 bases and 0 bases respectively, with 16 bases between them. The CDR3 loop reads CASSSLGQDFSYEQYF. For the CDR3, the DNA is TGTGCCAGCAGCTCCCTGGGGCAAGACTTCTCCTACGAGCAGTACTTC.

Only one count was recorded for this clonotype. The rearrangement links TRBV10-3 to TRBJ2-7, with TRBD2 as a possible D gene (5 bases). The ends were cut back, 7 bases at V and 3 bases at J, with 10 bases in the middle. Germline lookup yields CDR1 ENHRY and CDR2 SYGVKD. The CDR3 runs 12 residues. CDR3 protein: CAITGVNYEQYF. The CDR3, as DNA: TGTGCCATCACCGGGGTCAACTACGAGCAGTACTTC.

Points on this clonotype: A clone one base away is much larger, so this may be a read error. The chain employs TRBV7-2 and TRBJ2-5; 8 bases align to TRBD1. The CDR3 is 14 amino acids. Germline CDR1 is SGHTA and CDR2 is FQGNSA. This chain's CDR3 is CASSFDRGQETQNF. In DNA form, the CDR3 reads TGTGCCAGCAGCTTCGACAGGGGCCAAGAGACCCAGAACTTC.

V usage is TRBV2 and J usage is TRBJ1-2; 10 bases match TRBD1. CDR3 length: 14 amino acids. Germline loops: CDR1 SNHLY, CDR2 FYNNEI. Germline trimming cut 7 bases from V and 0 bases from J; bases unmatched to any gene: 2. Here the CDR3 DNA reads TGTGCCAGCACCGGACAGGGGGCTAACTATGGCTACACCTTC. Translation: CASTGQGANYGYTF.

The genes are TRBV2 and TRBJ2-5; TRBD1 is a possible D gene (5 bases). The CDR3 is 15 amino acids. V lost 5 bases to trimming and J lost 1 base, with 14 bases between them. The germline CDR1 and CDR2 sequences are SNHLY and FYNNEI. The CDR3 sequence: CASSYQGWGQETQYF. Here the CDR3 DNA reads TGTGCCAGCAGTTATCAGGGATGGGGCCAAGAGACCCAGTACTTC.